Described below is a single TCR beta chain sequence and its context. The study recruited people aged roughly 18 to 89 years across about two dozen US areas. Donors were grouped by their self-reported clinical history. The sample originates from a study of blood T cell repertoires in COVID-19. For the study at large: Collection of acute and convalescent COVID-19 samples took place in the United States, Italy and Spain.

Using immunoSEQ multiplex PCR, the repertoire was profiled, and TCRdb retains in-frame clones only, with some absent. The sample shows under 400,000 clones, about 87% of them seen only once. After removal of 2 bases from V and 0 bases from J, the junction contained 4 bases not matched to a gene. Germline assignment: CDR1 MNHEY and CDR2 SMNVEV (reference sequence). This CDR3 has 16 residues. The receptor was derived from a man between 40 and 49 years old in a cohort exposed to, infected with or recovered from COVID-19 (not recorded which). The sample consisted of PBMCs or T cells enriched from blood (not recorded which). This chain connects TRBV27 to TRBJ2-7; 10 bases align to TRBD2. As DNA, the CDR3 is TGTGCCAGCAGTTTAGCTAGGACTAGCGGCTCCTACGAGCAGTACTTC. Translation gives CASSLARTSGSYEQYF.